This entry concerns a single T cell receptor beta chain. No cognate antigen has been identified for it. No much larger clone exists at a distance of one base, and base qualities are not known. This specimen belongs to a study of somatic mutations in cytotoxic T cells in rheumatoid arthritis (TCRdb year 2017). For context, the study as a whole: Sorted V beta1+ cells also underwent TCRB sequencing, and some V beta antibody-stained T-cell populations were flow-sorted at nearly 100% purity on a FACSAria II or Sony SH800. In newly diagnosed rheumatoid arthritis without treatment, the study examined if expanded CD8+ T-cell clones harbor somatic mutations, relying on TCRB deep sequencing to characterize clonality. TCRB deep sequencing covered some 65 patients with rheumatoid arthritis along with about 20 healthy controls. Patients and controls did not essentially differ in median age, which was nearly identical between the groups.

Healthy controls were approximately 18 blood donors whose buffy coats were used, with a median age of around 60 years (range about 20-80) and approximately 50% female. On an AutoMACS, CD4+ and CD8+ cells were isolated via positive magnetic bead selection, and their purity was verified by flow cytometry. Peripheral blood mononuclear cells were obtained using density gradient separation with Ficoll-Paque PLUS. Nucleospin Tissue or Tissue XS kits were used to extract DNA from CD4-enriched, CD8-enriched or PBMC samples, and a Qubit 2.0 fluorometer was used for quantification. From cysteine to phenylalanine, the CDR3 is 14 amino acids long. Left in the record is the CDR3 DNA by itself, 42 bases read in frame from the first base. CDR1 and CDR2 were assigned from the germline V gene (reference sequence) as SGHKS and YYEKEE. The V and J ends are trimmed by 1 base and 1 base, leaving 6 bases between them.

Study-wide conclusions, independent of this receptor: No adjustment for multiple comparisons was made for the slight TRBV07 underrepresentation in patients. CD8+ T-cell clonality in rheumatoid arthritis patients was not significantly different from that in age-matched healthy controls. It was unknown which antigens the expanded CD8+ clones targeted, and their absence from virus-specific databases did not exclude viral specificity. In patients, CD8+ clonality rose with age (Spearman r of about 0.51), which was not the case in healthy controls. Several identical CD8+ TCRB sequences were found in both blood and synovial fluid, and in 8 of 65 patients the largest CD8+ clone exceeded 20% of CD8+ cells.

The immunoSEQ assay was applied to genomic DNA for TCRB CDR3 sequencing. Concerning the study's data processing: Nothing other than productive TCRB rearrangements was included in the analyses. Defining a clone by its unique TCRB CDR3 sequence, the study calculated clonality as a productive clonality index derived from Shannon entropy. The template counts of each clone relative to the total templates per sample were used to calculate repertoire overlap between two samples. V-gene usage from TCRB sequencing and V-gene usage measured by flow cytometry were correlated (Spearman r of around 0.6). Drawn from immuneACCESS, this table holds only the in-frame rearrangements with V and J called that TCRdb kept. Clones are partly lost; checked studies trace under half to an unresolved V gene and leave the rest unexplained. V and J calls and clone size are given by that table; D and trimming were obtained from the DNA. The sample profile shows approximately 12,000 clones; approximately 80% of them were found once. The ten largest clones represent around 15% of the sample.

The receptor was isolated from a middle-aged man in good health. The chain links TRBV5-5 with TRBJ1-5; the D gene is not confidently resolved. The specimen was CD8+ T cells sorted from blood. For the CDR3, the sequence is CASSLTGSNQPQHF. The nucleotide sequence is given as TGTGCCAGCAGCTTGACGGGCAGCAATCAGCCCCAGCATTTT.